This TCR beta chain was identified in a study of T cells in Graves' hyperthyroidism and ophthalmopathy. This clonotype came up a few times. Fresh peripheral blood, approximately 9.7 ml, was the source of the PBMCs. From RNA transcripts, TCR beta CDR3 regions were amplified. Primed by the HTBI set, a first-round RT-PCR was run on the TCR CDR3. TCRdb re-called the multiplex PCR reads through MiXCR, storing one row per CDR3 protein. The table records about 560,000 distinct CDR3 sequences, 16% of them present only once. Germline assignment: CDR1 MGHRA and CDR2 YSYEKL. The CDR3 has 16 residues. J gave up 0 bases and V 1 base, and 2 bases lay outside the gene matches.

This chain uses TRBV4-1 with TRBJ2-4; 8 bases match TRBD2. The receptor was isolated from a woman aged 18-35 years with Graves' hyperthyroidism. Sequencing was performed on blood. CDR3 in DNA: TGCGCCAGCAGCCAAGCCCTAGCGGGAGCCAAAAACATTCAGTACTTC. Protein product: CASSQALAGAKNIQYF.